This T cell receptor beta chain was found in a study of T cell changes during pregnancy in multiple sclerosis. This CDR3 contains 17 residues. V lost 0 bases, J lost 5 bases, and 19 bases lay in between. CDR1 and CDR2 from the germline V gene are MGHRA and YSYEKL. Clones were read by immunoSEQ multiplex PCR, and TCRdb kept only the in-frame ones, dropping some. Seen here are around 57,000 clones, roughly 91% observed once, and the top ten hold about 2.2%. The sample was peripheral blood, taken in the third trimester of pregnancy. This sequence was found in a female donor in good health, enrolled as a control in a pregnancy study. The rearrangement links TRBV4-1 to TRBJ2-5; tentative D call: TRBD1 (6 bases). Here the CDR3 reads CASSQDRGSLPGETQYF. DNA for the CDR3: TGCGCCAGCAGCCAAGATAGGGGGTCCCTGCCGGGGGAGACCCAGTACTTC.